Sequencing of this T cell receptor (beta chain) was carried out in a study of blood T cell repertoires in COVID-19. Overall study context: Samples of COVID-19 (acute and convalescent) were obtained from the United States, Italy and Spain. Nucleic acid was either cDNA or gDNA, and it came from T cells, B-cell-depleted T cells, or PBMCs.

In germline, CDR1 is LNHNV, CDR2 YYDKDF (reference sequence). This CDR3 has 13 residues. Trimming took 0 bases from V and 5 from J, leaving 7 bases between them. Per the study methods: Estimation of nucleated cell counts was performed using reference gene primer amplification. Sequencing used immunoSEQ multiplex PCR; TCRdb keeps in-frame clones, though not all of them. The V and J calls and clone size come from that table; D and trimming were worked out from the DNA. Among about 240,000 clones, 87% were seen once, and the ten largest hold 7.2%. This chain links TRBV15 with TRBJ1-2; D call uncertain. Sequenced: peripheral blood. This sequence originates from a man in his 60s who had recovered from COVID-19. DNA of the CDR3: TGTGCCACCAGCAGAGATGTTCGTTATGGCTACACCTTC. It specifies CATSRDVRYGYTF.